Sequencing of this T cell receptor beta chain was carried out in a study of cytomegalovirus exposure and HLA in healthy donors. The study's findings and limits: In most subjects, TCR beta sequences reportedly gave accurate predictions of HLA-A and HLA-B alleles. The authors later found TCR association rates varying by HLA locus, with DRB1 most and HLA-C fewest. Clonal expansion, a later analysis showed, was greater in HLA-associated TCR beta chains than in equally common others.

The CDR3 contains 13 residues. Trimming at V came to 5 bases and at J to 10 bases, leaving 9 bases not matched to a gene. Per germline, CDR1 LNHDA and CDR2 SQIVND (reference sequence). 13 Jbeta primers and 60 Vbeta primers were used for the PCR. TCRdb's copy holds only in-frame clones and misses some; the assay was immunoSEQ multiplex PCR. The sample has over 15,000 clones; about 80% are singletons. A note on this clone: Its antigen is not identified.

The TCR originated in a human donor in good health. This sequence joins TRBV19 and TRBJ1-1; TRBD1 matches 8 bases. The material sequenced was PBMCs. Written as DNA, the CDR3 is TGTGCCAGTAGTTTGGGACAGGACAGCTTAGCTTTCTTT. This encodes CASSLGQDSLAFF.